The T cell receptor beta chain described here comes from a study of memory CD4+ T cells and cytomegalovirus serostatus. Study-wide context: This sample comes from healthy Belgian adults, fewer than ten CMV seropositive, 24 seronegative. General study points: Each of 65 to 70 CMV-associated TCRbeta sequences occurred in one to five individuals.

The sort gate was single viable CD3+CD4+CD8-CD45RO+ cells for memory CD4+ T cells. Germline-derived CDR1 and CDR2 are SGHDT and YYEEEE. The CDR3 runs 14 residues. The ends were cut back, 0 bases at V and 1 base at J, with 5 bases in the middle. In the case of this clone: Its antigen is still unknown.

Per the authors' pipeline: Out-of-frame sequences were removed, leaving 2,204,828 distinct TCRbeta sequences. Here immunoSEQ multiplex PCR was the method, and the copy in TCRdb shows in-frame clones only, minus some. V, J and clone size reflect that table, while D and trimming were determined from the DNA. Among 45,000 or so clones listed, over 60% were seen once. This TCR came from an adult in good health and CMV-seronegative. The V and J genes are TRBV5-6 and TRBJ2-4; D not resolved. Material for sequencing was memory CD4+ T cells from blood. Here the CDR3 reads CASSLANAKNIQYF. The CDR3 DNA follows: TGTGCCAGCAGCTTGGCGAATGCCAAAAACATTCAGTACTTC.